This TCR beta chain was identified during a study of blood T cell repertoires in COVID-19. For the study at large: Acute and convalescent COVID-19 samples came from the United States, Italy and Spain.

The CDR3 loop spans 16 amino acids. CDR1 MNHEY and CDR2 SVGAGI come from the germline V gene. J lost 6 bases, V lost 2 bases, and 10 bases had no gene match. Assay: immunoSEQ multiplex PCR; the TCRdb copy retains only in-frame clones and omits some. In the table there are 90,000 to 120,000 clones, 65% to 80% of which are singletons. The chain recombines TRBV6-5 with TRBJ2-5; 9 bases agree with TRBD2. Sample: peripheral blood. This TCR derives from a man between 65 and 85 years old with acute or convalescent COVID-19. CDR3 sequence: CASSYLGVAGAKTQYF. In DNA form, the CDR3 reads TGTGCCAGCAGTTACCTGGGGGTAGCGGGAGCTAAGACCCAGTACTTC.